Described below is a single TCR beta chain sequence and its context. Antigen unknown. These data belong to a study of shared clonotypes between healthy human individuals. Points from the study as a whole: Clonotype sharing levels among donors were expected to vary with sequencing depth.

Method: immunoSEQ multiplex PCR; TCRdb's copy keeps in-frame clones and lacks some. The profile shows roughly 2 million clones, approximately 94% of them singletons. V shed 2 bases and J shed 6 bases, with 13 bases lying between them. This CDR3 is 13 amino acids long. Germline V CDR1 and CDR2: GTSNPN, SVGIG (reference sequence). V gene TRBV30 combines with J gene TRBJ1-1; D ambiguous. Source material: naive CD4+ T cells sorted from blood. The subset denotes: CD45RA+ positively selected. The sequence was obtained from a young man in good health. DNA for the CDR3: TGTGCCTGGAGTCGAGCGAGGAGGGCTGAAGCTTTCTTT. Its protein product is CAWSRARRAEAFF.